This T cell receptor (beta chain) was captured by sequencing in a study of T cells in Graves' hyperthyroidism and ophthalmopathy. Study-level results: Among clonotypes expanded in thyroid above 0.001, most were also found in blood.

Amplification yielded TCR beta CDR3 regions, with RNA transcripts as the source. Primed by the HTBI set, a first-round RT-PCR was run on the TCR CDR3. TCRdb recomputed calls from the multiplex PCR reads with MiXCR, one row per CDR3 protein. The repertoire holds 660,000 or so distinct CDR3 sequences, with just under 45% as singletons. Patients having uncontrolled infection, another autoimmune disease, pregnancy or lactation were not included. From germline, CDR1 is KGHDR and CDR2 SFDVKD. This CDR3 is 12 amino acids long. V was trimmed by 7 bases and J by 0 bases, leaving 3 bases between them. This clonotype was counted at least ten times. Its antigen is still unknown.

The material sequenced was peripheral blood or thyroid tissue (not recorded which). The V call is TRBV24-1, the J call TRBJ1-3; D remains unclear. The origin of this receptor is an adult man with Graves' disease, either hyperthyroidism or ophthalmopathy (not recorded which). The CDR3 loop reads CATRGSGNTIYF. The DNA for the CDR3 is TGTGCCACCAGGGGCTCTGGAAACACCATATATTTT.